What follows is one T cell receptor beta chain and its context. The antigen remains unidentified. PCR primers comprised 60 Vbeta and 13 Jbeta primers. Using immunoSEQ multiplex PCR, the repertoire was profiled, and TCRdb retains in-frame clones only, with some absent. Here the sample spans about 98,000 clones, about 80% being singletons. J lost 7 bases, V lost 0 bases, and 7 bases had no gene match. CDR1 SGHDT and CDR2 YYEEEE come from the germline V gene. The CDR3 loop spans 18 amino acids. The sample comes from a study of cytomegalovirus exposure and HLA in healthy donors. Overall study: Earlier, roughly 120 million unique TCR beta sequences were recovered from around 180 million T cells by an analysis.

Study-level points and caveats: Among TCR beta chains of equal frequency, HLA-associated ones were more clonally expanded in a later analysis. Later analysis reportedly placed an Asian-associated ancestry cluster below the roughly 700-donor mean in N-insertions.

This receptor was obtained from a female donor in good health and CMV-seropositive. The specimen sequenced was PBMCs. The chain joins TRBV5-6 to TRBJ2-1; 16 positions match TRBD2. The CDR3 spells CASSLAGLAGGLKNEQFF. CDR3 in DNA: TGTGCCAGCAGCTTGGCGGGACTAGCGGGAGGGCTTAAAAATGAGCAGTTCTTC. The full variable domain, rest sourced from reference TRBV5-6 and TRBJ2-1, is DAGVTQSPTHLIKTRGQQVTLRCSPKSGHDTVSWYQQALGQGPQFIFQYYEEEERQRGNFPDRFSGHQFPNYSSELNVNALLLGDSALYLCASSLAGLAGGLKNEQFFGPGTRLTVL.